These 27 T cell receptor beta chains came from one sample sequenced in a study of blood T cells in healthy people across ages. A J-beta primer mix and a sample-barcoded 5' primer were used in a second PCR of about 7 to 11 cycles. From the 5' RACE reads, TCRdb called clonotypes with MiXCR, one entry per CDR3 protein. Of about 730,000 distinct CDR3 sequences listed, approximately 39% are singletons. The specimen was blood. The receptors shown here come from a woman aged 60-75 years in good health.

The rearrangement uses TRBV12-3 or TRBV12-4 and TRBJ1-5; the D gene is possibly TRBD1 (6 bases). V was pared by 3 bases and J by 5 bases, with 14 bases between. The CDR3 sequence is 15 residues long. CDR3 DNA: TGTGCCAGCAGTTTCGCGGGCAGGGGTTATCAGCCCCAGCATTTT. Translated: CASSFAGRGYQPQHF.

Concerning this clonotype itself: One junction end disagrees with the germline gene, perhaps due to a read error. The genes are TRBV6-2 or TRBV6-3 and TRBJ2-5; 9 bases map to TRBD2. The J call may be incorrect, as the DNA end agrees better with TRBJ2-7. CDR1 and CDR2 from the germline V gene are MNHEY and SVGEGT. The CDR3 is 16 residues long. CDR3 residues: CTSSYSKASGNAEQYF. The CDR3 coding sequence is TGTACCAGCAGTTACTCGAAGGCTAGCGGGAATGCCGAGCAGTACTTC.

The V gene is TRBV10-3, the J gene TRBJ2-5, with TRBD1 matching 8 bases. J lost 5 bases, V lost 4 bases, and 9 bases had no gene match. This CDR3 contains 15 residues. Germline V lookup: CDR1 ENHRY, CDR2 SYGVKD. CDR3 region: CAISVDRVRGETQYF. CDR3 DNA: TGTGCCATCAGTGTGGACAGGGTACGTGGGGAGACCCAGTACTTC.

The CDR3 here is CASSTKGGGGMNTEAFF. The CDR3 DNA reads TGTGCCAGCAGCACTAAGGGAGGGGGCGGAATGAACACTGAAGCTTTCTTT. V usage is TRBV6-1 and J usage is TRBJ1-1; 7 positions agree with TRBD1. V trimming: 6 bases; J trimming: 0 bases; junction bases outside the gene matches: 13. Germline loops: CDR1 MNHNS, CDR2 SASEGT. The CDR3 has 17 residues.

V is TRBV27 and J is TRBJ1-5; no clear D. The germline V gene encodes CDR1 MNHEY and CDR2 SMNVEV (reference sequence). The CDR3 is 15 amino acids. V gave up 4 bases and J gave up 5 bases, with 15 bases separating them. CDR3 loop: CASSSSLLVDQPQHF. CDR3 coding DNA: TGTGCCAGCAGTTCAAGCCTACTTGTAGATCAGCCCCAGCATTTT.

The chain combines TRBV6-1 with TRBJ1-2; D remains ambiguous. Germline assignment: CDR1 MNHNS and CDR2 SASEGT. Trimming cost V 0 bases and J 0 bases, with 2 bases left between them. The CDR3 loop spans 13 amino acids. CDR3 amino acids: CASSEATNYGYTF. In DNA, the CDR3 is TGTGCCAGCAGTGAAGCCACTAACTATGGCTACACCTTC.

Turning to this clonotype: A much larger clonotype is one base distant, so this may be a read error. The chain couples TRBV24-1 to TRBJ2-1; D is perhaps TRBD2 (6 bases). The germline V gene encodes CDR1 KGHDR and CDR2 SFDVKD. The CDR3 runs to 15 residues. Trimming left V 0 bases short and J 6 bases short, with 11 bases between. CDR3 bases: TGTGCCACCAGTGATTTGGGACGGGGGAGCAATGAGCAGTTCTTC. This encodes CATSDLGRGSNEQFF.

The chain joins TRBV7-3 to TRBJ1-1, with a tentative D call TRBD1 (6 bases). Germline V gene sequence: CDR1 SGHTA, CDR2 FQGTGA. V dropped 2 bases and J dropped 8 bases, with 18 bases sitting between them. The CDR3 covers 15 residues. The CDR3 loop reads CASSLGGGGSGEAFF. CDR3 in DNA: TGTGCCAGCAGCTTAGGGGGTGGGGGCTCAGGAGAAGCTTTCTTT. The variable domain in full, with the rest retrieved from reference TRBV7-3 and TRBJ1-1, is GAGVSQTPSNKVTEKGKYVELRCDPISGHTALYWYRQSLGQGPEFLIYFQGTGAADDSGLPNDRFFAVRPEGSVSTLKIQRTERGDSAVYLCASSLGGGGSGEAFFGQGTRLTVV.

This clonotype was detected only a few times. The chain has TRBV2 and TRBJ2-1, with a possible D match to TRBD2 (6 bases). Trimming took 8 bases from V and 2 from J, leaving 13 bases between them. This CDR3 is built from 14 residues. The germline V gene encodes CDR1 SNHLY and CDR2 FYNNEI. The CDR3 spells CASSQGEAYNEQFF. The CDR3 nucleotides are TGTGCCAGCTCCCAAGGGGAGGCCTACAATGAGCAGTTCTTC. Supplemented by reference TRBV2 and TRBJ2-1, the full variable domain reads EPEVTQTPSHQVTQMGQEVILRCVPISNHLYFYWYRQILGQKVEFLVSFYNNEISEKSEIFDDQFSVERPDGSNFTLKIRSTKLEDSAMYFCASSQGEAYNEQFFGPGTRLTVL.

A remark on this clonotype: Germline and junction disagree at one end, which may indicate a read error. The V and J genes are TRBV7-2 and TRBJ2-3; TRBD1 is a possible D gene (5 bases). CDR1 and CDR2 (germline): SGHTA, FQGNSA. The CDR3 consists of 18 residues. Here the CDR3 reads CASSPTSFGARRTNTQYF. Written as DNA, the CDR3 is TGTGCCAGCAGCCCAACGTCGTTTGGGGCTCGGCGCACAAATACGCAGTATTTT.

The V call is TRBV7-2, the J call TRBJ2-1, with TRBD2 matching 13 bases. The CDR3 contains 16 residues. Germline V gene sequence: CDR1 SGHTA, CDR2 FQGNSA. V shed 0 bases, J shed 8 bases, and the junction held 4 bases outside the gene matches. This CDR3 is CASSLATSGGRHEQFF. The CDR3 DNA reads TGTGCCAGCAGCTTAGCGACTAGCGGGGGGAGGCATGAGCAGTTCTTC.

V gene TRBV20-1 combines with J gene TRBJ2-1, with D unresolved. CDR1 and CDR2 from the germline V gene are DFQATT and SNEGSKA (reference sequence). V was trimmed by 5 bases and J by 0 bases, leaving 11 bases between them. This CDR3 spans 14 amino acids. CDR3 loop: CSAGVLTSYNEQFF. As DNA, the CDR3 is TGCAGTGCTGGAGTCCTAACCTCCTACAATGAGCAGTTCTTC.

The CDR3 region has the DNA TGCAGCGTTGATGGAGAGGGGGTCAAGGGCTATGGCTACACCTTC. Its protein product is CSVDGEGVKGYGYTF. V and J are TRBV29-1 and TRBJ1-2, with D perhaps matching TRBD1 (6 bases). The CDR3 is made up of 15 amino acids. V gave up 3 bases and J gave up 4 bases, with 18 bases separating them. Germline V gene data show CDR1 as SQVTM and CDR2 as ANQGSEA.

The gene calls are TRBV20-1 and TRBJ2-1, with 15 bases that match TRBD2. The length of the CDR3 is 14 residues. V lost 1 base and J lost 10; bases outside the gene matches: 2. Germline V lookup: CDR1 DFQATT, CDR2 SNEGSKA (reference sequence). The CDR3 DNA is TGCAGTGCTAGAGCGGGGACTAGCGGGAGGGAGCAGTTCTTC. Translated, it gives CSARAGTSGREQFF.

This clonotype has more than one count but fewer than ten. The V and J genes are TRBV12-3 or TRBV12-4 and TRBJ2-3; D not resolved. CDR3 size: 12 residues. V gave up 7 bases and J gave up 9 bases, with 14 bases separating them. The chain's CDR3 is CASNVGSRTQYF. The CDR3, as DNA: TGTGCCAGCAATGTCGGCTCCCGGACGCAGTATTTT.

In its sample, this clonotype was seen many times. The chain is built from TRBV7-3 and TRBJ2-1; 13 bases agree with TRBD2. With 5 bases clipped from V and 7 bases from J, the junction kept 8 bases outside the gene matches. This CDR3 has 16 residues. Germline V lookup: CDR1 SGHTA, CDR2 FQGTGA. The CDR3 nucleotides are TGTGCCAGCAGCCCTTCTCGGACTAGCGGGAGTAATGAGCAGTTCTTC. It translates to CASSPSRTSGSNEQFF.

In its sample, this clonotype was seen a few times. The V and J genes are TRBV7-2 and TRBJ2-5, with D perhaps matching TRBD1 (6 bases). Trimming left V 3 bases short and J 3 bases short, with 11 bases between. CDR1 and CDR2 (germline): SGHTA, FQGNSA. CDR3 length: 14 residues. The CDR3 DNA is TGTGCCAGCAGCTTGAATCCAGGGGAAGAGACCCAGTACTTC. This translates into CASSLNPGEETQYF.

This clonotype was counted between two and nine times. J is TRBJ2-1 and V is TRBV18, with D tentatively TRBD1 or TRBD2 (5 bases each). Germline V gene data show CDR1 as KGHSH and CDR2 as LQKENI. Trimming cost V 2 bases and J 7 bases, with 21 bases left between them. The CDR3 is 17 amino acids. CDR3 coding DNA: TGTGCCAGCTCACCATCTTGGGCGCCGGGGACCGGGAATGAGCAGTTCTTC. Translating gives CASSPSWAPGTGNEQFF.

The rearrangement links TRBV7-2 to TRBJ2-7; a possible D gene is TRBD2 (5 bases). There are 12 residues in the CDR3. V was clipped by 2 bases and J by 7 bases, with 9 bases between them. Germline loops: CDR1 SGHTA, CDR2 FQGNSA. The CDR3 nucleotides are TGTGCCAGCAGCTTACCGGGAAGTGAGCAGTACTTC. This codes for CASSLPGSEQYF.

The gene calls are TRBV11-1 and TRBJ2-1; maybe TRBD1 (6 bases). Germline V lookup: CDR1 SGHAT, CDR2 FQDESV (reference sequence). The CDR3 loop spans 13 amino acids. V was trimmed by 2 bases and J by 15 bases, leaving 17 bases between them. CDR3 nucleotide sequence: TGTGCCAGCAGCTTATTTGGGACATCACCAACGTTCTTC. Translation gives CASSLFGTSPTFF.

This CDR3 is CSAPKADGSYNEQFF. The CDR3 DNA reads TGCAGTGCTCCGAAAGCGGACGGATCCTACAATGAGCAGTTCTTC. V and J are TRBV20-1 and TRBJ2-1; D is perhaps TRBD2 (5 bases). The CDR3 extends over 15 amino acids. Per the germline V gene, CDR1 is DFQATT and CDR2 is SNEGSKA (reference sequence). The V end was cut by 5 bases, the J end by 1 base, with 15 bases between.

This clonotype was counted ten times or more. The chain links TRBV6-2 or TRBV6-3 to TRBJ2-1; D is unresolved. Germline loops: CDR1 MNHEY, CDR2 SVGEGT. The CDR3 has 13 amino acids. The V and J ends lost 4 bases and 7 bases respectively, with 11 bases between them. CDR3 sequence: CASSWVTLNEQFF. The CDR3 DNA follows: TGTGCCAGCAGTTGGGTAACGCTGAATGAGCAGTTCTTC.

This clonotype occurred a few times. V gene TRBV25-1 combines with J gene TRBJ1-6; 7 bases agree with TRBD1. Germline V gene sequence: CDR1 MGHDK, CDR2 SYGVNS. V lost 8 bases to trimming and J lost 8 bases; unmatched junction nucleotides: 15. CDR3 size: 16 residues. CDR3 sequence: CASRQTGILSDSPLHF. For the CDR3, the DNA is TGTGCCAGCCGCCAGACAGGGATCCTATCCGATTCACCCCTCCACTTT.

The rearrangement uses TRBV5-6 and TRBJ1-5, with D tentatively TRBD1 (5 bases). This CDR3 comprises 15 residues. Trimming took off 1 base at V and 4 bases at J, with 12 bases between the two ends. Per the germline V gene, CDR1 is SGHDT and CDR2 is YYEEEE. For the CDR3, the DNA is TGTGCCAGCAGCTTGTGGGCAGGGCCAAATCAGCCCCAGCATTTT. This codes for CASSLWAGPNQPQHF.

The V and J genes are TRBV7-2 and TRBJ1-6; unclear D gene. CDR3 length equals 13 residues. Trimming took 1 base from V and 10 from J, leaving 8 bases between them. The germline gives CDR1 SGHTA, CDR2 FQGNSA. The CDR3 coding sequence is TGTGCCAGCAGCTTAGGGTACGGATCACCCCTCCACTTT. Translating gives CASSLGYGSPLHF.

The chain is built from TRBV20-1 and TRBJ2-7, with 14 bases identical to TRBD2. The J call may not be correct, given that the DNA end is closer to TRBJ2-5. Germline CDR1 DFQATT, CDR2 SNEGSKA (reference sequence). The CDR3 spans 17 residues. For the CDR3, the DNA is TGCAGTGCTGGAAAGGAATCCGGGACTAGCGGGAGAGAGACCCAGTACTTC. This translates into CSAGKESGTSGRETQYF.

The chain links TRBV18 to TRBJ2-5, with D tentatively TRBD2 (6 bases). The CDR3 is 15 residues long. Germline V CDR1 and CDR2: KGHSH, LQKENI. V lost 4 bases and J lost 11, with 23 bases in between. The CDR3 bases are TGTGCCAGCTCACGACCAGTTAGCGCCGGAGGGGAGCAGTACTTC. Residues: CASSRPVSAGGEQYF.